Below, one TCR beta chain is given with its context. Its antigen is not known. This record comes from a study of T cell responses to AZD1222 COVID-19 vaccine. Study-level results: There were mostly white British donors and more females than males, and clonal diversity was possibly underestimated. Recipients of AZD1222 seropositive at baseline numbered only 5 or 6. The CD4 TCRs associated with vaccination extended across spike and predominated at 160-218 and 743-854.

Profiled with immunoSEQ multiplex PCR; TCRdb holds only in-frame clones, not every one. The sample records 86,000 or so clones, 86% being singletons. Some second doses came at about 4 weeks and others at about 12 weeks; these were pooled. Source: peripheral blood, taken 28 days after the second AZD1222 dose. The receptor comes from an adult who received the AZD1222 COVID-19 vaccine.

CDR3 loop: CASRNVGYGYTF. The CDR3 bases are TGTGCCAGCAGGAACGTGGGGTATGGCTACACCTTC. J is TRBJ1-2 and V is TRBV6-5, with unresolved D. Germline V CDR1 and CDR2: MNHEY, SVGAGI. The CDR3 sequence is 12 residues long. Between the trimmed V and J ends, which lost 6 bases and 5 bases, there was a span of 10 bases.